This T cell receptor (beta chain) was obtained from a study of OX40 agonist ivuxolimab in advanced cancers. The overall study: With a range of roughly 20 to 85, age averaged roughly 60 years, and 70% to 85% were male.

Sequencing was performed with immunoSEQ multiplex PCR; in TCRdb, only in-frame clones are kept and a portion is missing. The table lists fewer than 50,000 clones, about 92% of them singletons, with 8% to 10% in the top ten. Study-wide results and caveats: On average, a greater number of expanded clones characterised CD8+ T cells relative to CD4+. Still undetermined is the antigen specificity of the expanded peripheral T cells. Near-lowest levels of clonal expansion characterized partial responders at 0.1-3.0 mg/kg.

There are 17 residues in the CDR3. V lost 4 bases to trimming and J lost 9 bases, with 23 bases between them. Germline V gene data show CDR1 as SGHRS and CDR2 as YFSETQ. Only one count was recorded for this clone. Its specificity is unknown. V usage is TRBV5-1 and J usage is TRBJ1-6; no clear D. The sequenced sample was CD4+ or CD8+ T cells sorted from blood, obtained in a trial of the OX40 agonist ivuxolimab. This TCR derives from an adult with an advanced solid tumor such as melanoma, head and neck, liver or kidney cancer. The CDR3: CASSKTVFRIPGSPLHF. The CDR3 nucleotides are TGCGCCAGCAGCAAGACGGTGTTTCGGATACCAGGTTCACCCCTCCACTTT.